The 30 T cell receptor beta chains below come from one sample, sequenced in a study of T-cell reconstitution after alpha-beta-depleted transplantation in children. During its preparation, the TCRbeta library received unique molecular identifiers. MiXCR was run by TCRdb on the PCR reads, yielding one entry per CDR3 protein. This table has 280,000 or so distinct CDR3 sequences, approximately 10% appearing once. The sample was peripheral blood, taken 180 days after TCRalphabeta/CD19-depleted stem cell transplant. These TCRs come from a male patient aged 2 to 10 who had a stem cell transplant for chronic granulomatous disease, so the T cells may come from the graft donor.

The sample holds many counts of this clonotype. This chain uses TRBV5-1 with TRBJ2-7; TRBD2 aligns across 8 bases. The V gene's germline CDR1 is SGHRS and CDR2 YFSETQ. Trimming took 4 bases from V and 6 from J; bases not matched to a gene: 6. The CDR3 sequence is 13 residues long. DNA for the CDR3: TGCGCCAGCAGCCTCTCGGGGGGGTCCGAGCAGTACTTC. It specifies CASSLSGGSEQYF.

This clonotype has ten or more counts. The V gene is TRBV6-2 or TRBV6-3, the J gene TRBJ2-7; 10 nucleotides match TRBD1. The CDR3 covers 16 residues. Losses at the gene ends were 11 bases for V and 2 bases for J; bases not matched to a gene: 15. The germline V gene encodes CDR1 MNHEY and CDR2 SVGEGT. The CDR3 DNA reads as TGTGCCTCGGGGACAGGGGCCTTAAGATCCACCTACGAGCAGTACTTC. As protein: CASGTGALRSTYEQYF.

This clonotype was counted between two and nine times. The rearrangement joins TRBV12-3 or TRBV12-4 to TRBJ2-5; 15 bases map to TRBD2. CDR3 length: 21 residues. Trimming took 4 bases from V and 1 from J; bases not matched to a gene: 16. CDR3 loop: CASSSPGTSGRRASTQETQYF. DNA of the CDR3: TGTGCCAGCAGTTCCCCCGGGACTAGCGGGAGGAGGGCCTCAACCCAAGAGACCCAGTACTTC.

This clonotype occurred many times. Mismatch with germline at one junction end may stem from a read error. The chain is built from TRBV5-1 and TRBJ2-1; 14 bases fit TRBD2. This CDR3 has 16 amino acids. Germline V gene data show CDR1 as SGHRS and CDR2 as YFSETQ. This CDR3 is CASSLGTSGGYNEQFF. The CDR3 DNA reads TGTGCCAGCAGCTTAGGGACTAGCGGGGGTTACAATGAGCAGTTCTTC.

The sample holds many counts of this clonotype. The chain links TRBV6-2 or TRBV6-3 to TRBJ2-7; 10 nucleotides align to TRBD2. With V trimmed by 5 bases and J by 0 bases, 16 bases remained unmatched. This CDR3 spans 19 amino acids. Per germline, CDR1 MNHEY and CDR2 SVGEGT. CDR3 in DNA: TGTGCCAGCAGTCCGCACATAGGACTAGCGGACTCGGCCTCCTACGAGCAGTACTTC. Residues: CASSPHIGLADSASYEQYF.

This clonotype was seen repeatedly, ten times or more. The CDR3 region is CASSQRGAEAFF. In DNA form, the CDR3 reads TGTGCCAGCAGCCAAAGAGGCGCTGAAGCTTTCTTT. This sequence joins TRBV11-2 and TRBJ1-1; no firm D call. CDR3 length equals 12 residues. Between the trimmed V and J ends, which lost 5 bases and 6 bases, there was a span of 10 bases. The germline gives CDR1 SGHAT, CDR2 FQNNGV.

This chain links TRBV19 with TRBJ1-5; D is perhaps TRBD1 (5 bases). From germline, CDR1 is LNHDA and CDR2 SQIVND (reference sequence). With 7 bases removed from V and 4 bases from J, the gap between germline ends came to 14 bases. The CDR3 spans 14 residues. Written as DNA, the CDR3 is TGTGCCAGTACTCGGGGGACCCCTAATCAGCCCCAGCATTTT. Its protein product is CASTRGTPNQPQHF.

This clonotype was seen at least ten times. V is TRBV3-1 and J is TRBJ1-2; 7 positions agree with TRBD1. CDR1 and CDR2 (germline): LGHDT, YNNKEL (reference sequence). J lost 4 bases, V lost 5 bases, and 7 bases had no gene match. The CDR3 consists of 14 residues. The CDR3 spells CASSARGTLYGYTF. The CDR3, as DNA: TGTGCCAGCAGCGCCAGGGGGACTCTCTATGGCTACACCTTC.

The sample holds many counts of this clonotype. The genes are TRBV25-1 and TRBJ2-6; 8 bases fit TRBD2. The ends lost 6 bases at V and 0 bases at J; junction bases unmatched: 10. This CDR3 is 18 amino acids long. Germline V gene sequence: CDR1 MGHDK, CDR2 SYGVNS. The CDR3 loop reads CASRGGSGAFSGANVLTF. The CDR3 DNA sequence: TGTGCCAGCAGAGGTGGTAGCGGGGCCTTCTCTGGGGCCAACGTCCTGACTTTC.

This clonotype was counted ten times or more. The V call is TRBV5-1, the J call TRBJ2-1; TRBD1 might be the D (5 bases). The CDR3 runs to 14 residues. The germline V gene has CDR1 SGHRS and CDR2 YFSETQ. The V and J ends lost 7 bases and 5 bases respectively, with 16 bases between them. The CDR3 sequence: CASSRVNRDNEQFF. CDR3 in DNA: TGCGCCAGCTCCAGGGTGAATAGGGACAATGAGCAGTTCTTC.

This clonotype was picked up many times. The chain links TRBV29-1 to TRBJ2-3, with 11 bases lining up with TRBD1. CDR1 is SQVTM and CDR2 is ANQGSEA in the germline V gene. The CDR3 runs 15 residues. V shed 5 bases and J 2 bases; nucleotides not matched to a gene: 6. This CDR3 is CSVPRTGGLTDTQYF. CDR3 nucleotides: TGCAGCGTTCCGAGGACAGGGGGCCTCACAGATACGCAGTATTTT.

Concerning this clonotype: A much larger clone is a single base away; this may be a read error. In nucleotides, the CDR3 is TGTGCCAGCAGTGTCCGGATTTTCAGGGGGACTAGCGGGAAATGGAATGAGCAGCTCTTC. It specifies CASSVRIFRGTSGKWNEQLF. The J gene is TRBJ2-1, the V gene TRBV28, with 13 bases identical to TRBD2. Looked up from germline, CDR1 is MDHEN and CDR2 is SYDVKM. There are 20 residues in the CDR3.

This clonotype was counted only a few times. This chain uses TRBV30 with TRBJ1-2; 7 bases match TRBD1. The CDR3 runs 16 residues. Trimming at V came to 3 bases and at J to 2 bases, leaving 12 bases not matched to a gene. CDR1 and CDR2 from the germline V gene are GTSNPN and SVGIG (reference sequence). The CDR3 reads CAWRTRTGRLNYGYTF. Written as DNA, the CDR3 is TGTGCCTGGAGGACAAGGACAGGAAGGTTGAACTATGGCTACACCTTC.

This clonotype was observed many times. J is TRBJ2-1 and V is TRBV15, with TRBD2 as a possible D gene (5 bases). The V and J ends lost 3 bases and 6 bases respectively, with 9 bases between them. The CDR3 is 13 residues long. Germline assignment: CDR1 LNHNV and CDR2 YYDKDF (reference sequence). For the CDR3, the DNA is TGTGCCACCAGCAGTTCCGGGATCAATGAGCAGTTCTTC. Protein sequence: CATSSSGINEQFF.

This clonotype occurred a few times. V and J are TRBV28 and TRBJ2-7; 10 positions agree with TRBD2. V shed 2 bases, J shed 4 bases, and the junction held 5 bases outside the gene matches. The CDR3 consists of 15 residues. CDR1 MDHEN and CDR2 SYDVKM come from the germline V gene. The CDR3 bases are TGTGCCAGCAGTTTAGGACTAGCGGAGGGTTACGAGCAGTACTTC. It specifies CASSLGLAEGYEQYF.

In this sample, this clonotype turned up a few times. The chain recombines TRBV20-1 with TRBJ2-7, with D maybe TRBD1 (6 bases). The germline gives CDR1 DFQATT, CDR2 SNEGSKA (reference sequence). The CDR3 contains 15 residues. This chain's CDR3 is CCISLRQAFSYEQYF. The CDR3 coding sequence is TGCTGCATCTCTTTGCGACAGGCCTTCTCCTACGAGCAGTACTTC.

About this clonotype: A much larger clonotype is one base distant, so this may be a read error. This chain connects TRBV20-1 to TRBJ2-4; D is possibly TRBD1 or TRBD2 (7 bases each). This CDR3 comprises 18 residues. Germline CDR1 DFQATT, CDR2 SNEGSKA (reference sequence). The CDR3 protein is CSARVANPGEGAKNIHYF. In DNA, the CDR3 is TGCAGTGCTAGAGTAGCAAACCCAGGGGAGGGGGCCAAAAACATTCATTACTTC.

This clonotype occurred many times. This sequence joins TRBV7-8 and TRBJ1-4; D possibly corresponds to TRBD1 (6 bases). CDR3 length equals 14 residues. The germline CDR1 and CDR2 sequences are SGHVS and FQNEAQ. The V end lost 8 bases, the J end lost 3 bases, and 13 bases lay between the germline ends. The chain's CDR3 is CASLRGLSNEKLFF. For the CDR3, the DNA is TGTGCCAGCTTGAGGGGGTTGTCTAATGAAAAACTGTTTTTT.

Worth noting for this clonotype: This could be a read error, since a much larger clone is one nucleotide away. The chain carries TRBV10-3 and TRBJ2-7; weak D call: TRBD1 (6 bases). Germline V gene sequence: CDR1 ENHRY, CDR2 SYGVKD. CDR3 length: 12 amino acids. DNA for the CDR3: TGTGCCATCGGGGACACAACCTACGAGCAGTCCTTC. This translates into CAIGDTTYEQSF.

In the case of this clonotype: One base away lies a much larger clone, so this may be a sequencing read error. J is TRBJ2-1 and V is TRBV10-2; no definite D call. This CDR3 has 13 residues. The germline V and J ends were trimmed by 7 bases and 9 bases, with 16 bases remaining between them. CDR1 is WSHSY, CDR2 SAAADI, per germline. In nucleotides, the CDR3 is TGCGCCAGCATCTTCCGCACCTTGGTTGAGCAGTTCTTC. It yields the protein CASIFRTLVEQFF.

This clonotype was seen ten or more times. The chain has TRBV10-3 and TRBJ2-2, with 8 bases that match TRBD1. V lost 10 bases and J lost 8; bases outside the gene matches: 9. CDR1 and CDR2 (germline): ENHRY, SYGVKD. The CDR3 is 13 amino acids. The chain's CDR3 is CATTDRVGGELFF. CDR3 nucleotides: TGTGCCACCACGGACAGGGTGGGGGGGGAGCTGTTTTTT.

This clonotype was counted between two and nine times. The J gene is TRBJ1-1, the V gene TRBV12-3 or TRBV12-4; the match to TRBD1 covers 7 bases. The CDR3 has 13 residues. With V trimmed by 6 bases and J by 4 bases, 5 bases remained unmatched. CDR3 protein: CASRDRESTEAFF. CDR3 DNA: TGTGCCAGCAGAGACAGGGAGAGCACTGAAGCTTTCTTT.

This clonotype was recorded at least ten times. The chain links TRBV7-9 to TRBJ1-3, with D uncertain. Trimming removed 8 bases at V and 0 bases at J, with 14 bases between. This CDR3 has 15 residues. Germline-derived CDR1 and CDR2 are SEHNR and FQNEAQ (reference sequence). As DNA, the CDR3 is TGTGCCAGCGGTCCGCGCGGTACCTCTGGAAACACCATATATTTT. This codes for CASGPRGTSGNTIYF.

Comments on this clonotype: This may arise from a read error, as a much more abundant clone is one base away. V usage is TRBV28 and J usage is TRBJ2-7; the D gene is possibly TRBD2 (5 bases). Germline values: CDR1 MDHEN, CDR2 SYDVKM. The CDR3 extends over 15 amino acids. CDR3 region: CAGRLPGGPTYEQYF. CDR3 nucleotides: TGTGCCGGCAGGCTCCCGGGCGGGCCCACCTACGAGCAGTACTTC. The full variable domain, in which reference TRBV28 and TRBJ2-7 provide the parts outside the CDR3, is DVKVTQSSRYLVKRTGEKVFLECVQDMDHENMFWYRQDPGLGLRLIYFSYDVKMKEKGDIPEGYSVSREKKERFSLILESASTNQTSMYLCAGRLPGGPTYEQYFGPGTRLTVT.

This clonotype was counted at least ten times. J is TRBJ1-6 and V is TRBV4-3, with TRBD1 matching over 7 bases. Germline assignment: CDR1 LGHNA and CDR2 YSLEER. The CDR3 is 14 amino acids. V shed 4 bases and J 6 bases; nucleotides not matched to a gene: 3. CDR3 protein: CASSRQGINSPLHF. For the CDR3, the DNA is TGCGCCAGCAGCCGACAGGGTATTAATTCACCCCTCCACTTT.

This clonotype was recorded at least ten times. The chain employs TRBV12-3 or TRBV12-4 and TRBJ2-3, with 8 nucleotides matching TRBD2. CDR3 length equals 15 residues. The V segment lost 3 bases and the J segment 2 bases; nucleotides outside the gene matches: 4. The CDR3, as DNA: TGTGCCAGCAGTTTCGTAGCGGGGACCACAGATACGCAGTATTTT. It codes for CASSFVAGTTDTQYF.

The genes are TRBV9 and TRBJ2-5; 9 nucleotides match TRBD1. The germline gives CDR1 SGDLS, CDR2 YYNGEE. The CDR3 is 16 residues long. The ends lost 0 bases at V and 2 bases at J; junction bases unmatched: 5. CDR3 nucleotide sequence: TGTGCCAGCAGCGTAGAGGGGACAGGGCGACAAGAGACCCAGTACTTC. It specifies CASSVEGTGRQETQYF.

This clonotype showed up many times. J is TRBJ2-1 and V is TRBV18; 9 nucleotides line up with TRBD2. CDR1 and CDR2 from the germline V gene are KGHSH and LQKENI. Trimming removed 1 base from V and 0 bases from J; junction bases left unmatched: 7. The CDR3 runs 18 residues. CDR3 DNA sequence: TGTGCCAGCTCACCACTATTGGCGGGAGGGCTCTCCTACAATGAGCAGTTCTTC. Encoded protein: CASSPLLAGGLSYNEQFF.

Points on this clonotype: A much larger clone differs from this one at a single base, so this may be a read error. V is TRBV11-1 and J is TRBJ2-5; tentatively, D is TRBD2 (5 bases). The length of the CDR3 is 16 residues. Germline-derived CDR1 and CDR2 are SGHAT and FQDESV (reference sequence). V was cut by 5 bases and J by 5 bases, with 21 bases left in between. The CDR3 spells CASSPGAEGPSETQYF. CDR3 DNA: TGTGCCAGCAGCCCTGGAGCGGAAGGGCCCTCGGAGACCCAGTACTTC. Combining the CDR3 with reference TRBV11-1 and TRBJ2-5 gives the whole variable domain EAEVAQSPRYKITEKSQAVAFWCDPISGHATLYWYRQILGQGPELLVQFQDESVVDDSQLPKDRFSAERLKGVDSTLKIQPAELGDSAMYLCASSPGAEGPSETQYFGPGTRLLVL.

This clonotype was observed many times. The chain combines TRBV7-2 with TRBJ1-6, with 7 bases aligning to TRBD1. V lost 5 bases and J lost 2; bases outside the gene matches: 3. Germline assignment: CDR1 SGHTA and CDR2 FQGNSA. This CDR3 has 15 residues. The CDR3 region is CASSADRAYNSPLHF. CDR3 coding DNA: TGTGCCAGCAGCGCTGACAGGGCCTATAATTCACCCCTCCACTTT.